The 6 T cell receptor beta chains below all came from one sample that was sequenced in a study of blood T cell repertoires in COVID-19. The method was immunoSEQ multiplex PCR; TCRdb's version includes in-frame clones alone and lacks a portion of them. The data hold roughly 110,000 clones, with 80% to 90% observed a single time. Source material: peripheral blood. The receptor source for this set is a man aged 40-49 years with acute or convalescent COVID-19.

The gene calls are TRBV4-1 and TRBJ2-2; a possible D gene is TRBD1 (6 bases). The CDR3 runs 12 residues. In germline, CDR1 is MGHRA, CDR2 YSYEKL. The V end lost 4 bases, the J end lost 8 bases, and 8 bases lay between the germline ends. As DNA, the CDR3 is TGCGCCAGCAGCCTAGGGGGAGGGGAGCTGTTTTTT. It specifies CASSLGGGELFF.

The chain joins TRBV6-6 to TRBJ2-2; 7 bases are a match to TRBD2. The germline CDR1 and CDR2 sequences are MNHNY and SVGAGI (reference sequence). The CDR3 is 16 residues long. V shed 0 bases and J 4 bases; nucleotides not matched to a gene: 5. CDR3 sequence: CASSYSLREGTGELFF. Written as DNA, the CDR3 is TGTGCCAGCAGTTACTCGTTGAGGGAGGGCACCGGGGAGCTGTTTTTT.

Only one count was recorded for this clone. The chain recombines TRBV6-5 with TRBJ2-7; D is perhaps TRBD1 (5 bases). Trimming shortened V by 6 bases and J by 0 bases, and 12 bases separated the two germline ends. The CDR3 sequence is 14 residues long. Germline values: CDR1 MNHEY, CDR2 SVGAGI. The CDR3 here is CASSPRARSYEQYF. The DNA of the CDR3 is TGTGCCAGCAGCCCCAGGGCACGCTCCTACGAGCAGTACTTC.

This chain joins TRBV7-9 and TRBJ2-7; no clear D gene. This CDR3 is built from 14 residues. Germline lookup yields CDR1 SEHNR and CDR2 FQNEAQ (reference sequence). The V end was cut by 3 bases, the J end by 0 bases, with 9 bases between. Here the CDR3 reads CASSFGAPSYEQYF. In nucleotides, the CDR3 is TGTGCCAGCAGCTTTGGAGCTCCCTCCTACGAGCAGTACTTC.

V and J are TRBV5-1 and TRBJ1-2; D remains unclear. V lost 4 bases, J lost 5 bases, and 18 bases lay in between. CDR1 and CDR2 from the germline V gene are SGHRS and YFSETQ. The CDR3 is 15 amino acids. The CDR3 here is CASSPRPDTPYGYTF. The CDR3 nucleotides are TGCGCCAGCAGCCCCCGTCCTGATACACCTTATGGCTACACCTTC.

The CDR3 protein is CSASVPLLAGRYNEQFF. The CDR3 bases are TGCAGTGCTAGTGTCCCTTTACTAGCGGGGAGGTACAATGAGCAGTTCTTC. The rearrangement links TRBV20-1 to TRBJ2-1; 10 positions match TRBD2. From germline, CDR1 is DFQATT and CDR2 SNEGSKA (reference sequence). This CDR3 comprises 17 residues. With 3 bases clipped from V and 4 bases from J, the junction kept 12 bases outside the gene matches.